Below, 31 T cell receptor beta chains from the same sample are listed, as sequenced in a study of T cells after yellow fever vaccination. Via MiXCR, TCRdb re-called the 5' RACE reads, giving one row per CDR3 protein. The data show about 200,000 distinct CDR3 sequences, with under 3.5% seen just once and 3.2% held by the top ten. Material: CD4+ T cells sorted from PBMCs, obtained 10 days after the yellow fever booster vaccination. The source is a man aged 18-30 years who received the YFV17D yellow fever vaccine.

The chain uses TRBV11-1 and TRBJ2-3; D is undetermined. CDR3 length: 16 residues. The germline V gene has CDR1 SGHAT and CDR2 FQDESV (reference sequence). Trimming stripped 2 bases from V and 0 bases from J, with 12 bases between. The CDR3 sequence is CASSLLDTSSTDTQYF. CDR3 DNA: TGTGCCAGCAGCTTATTAGACACCTCTAGCACAGATACGCAGTATTTT. Full variable domain (outside the CDR3, taken from reference TRBV11-1 and TRBJ2-3): EAEVAQSPRYKITEKSQAVAFWCDPISGHATLYWYRQILGQGPELLVQFQDESVVDDSQLPKDRFSAERLKGVDSTLKIQPAELGDSAMYLCASSLLDTSSTDTQYFGPGTRLTVL.

The table lists this clonotype with a few counts. The chain has TRBV7-6 and TRBJ1-5, with D possibly being TRBD1 (5 bases). Per the germline V gene, CDR1 is SGHVS and CDR2 is FNYEAQ. V lost 5 bases and J 2 bases, leaving 13 bases between the germline ends. This CDR3 is built from 15 residues. The CDR3 nucleotides are TGTGCCAGCAGCGAAAGGGGAGGGGGCAATCAGCCCCAGCATTTT. This translates into CASSERGGGNQPQHF. The entire variable domain, with the rest obtained from reference TRBV7-6 and TRBJ1-5, is as follows: GAGVSQSPRYKVTKRGQDVALRCDPISGHVSLYWYRQALGQGPEFLTYFNYEAQQDKSGLPNDRFSAERPEGSISTLTIQRTEQRDSAMYRCASSERGGGNQPQHFGDGTRLSIL.

There are many counts of this clonotype. This rearrangement joins TRBV3-1 to TRBJ2-1; D perhaps matches TRBD2 (6 bases). V was trimmed by 4 bases and J by 0 bases, leaving 19 bases between them. The CDR3 has 18 residues. The germline V gene encodes CDR1 LGHDT and CDR2 YNNKEL (reference sequence). CDR3 nucleotide sequence: TGTGCCAGCAGCCGAAGCGAGCGGGTATTTAGCTCCTACAATGAGCAGTTCTTC. Its protein product is CASSRSERVFSSYNEQFF.

This clonotype was detected ten times or more. The chain uses TRBV5-1 and TRBJ2-1; perhaps TRBD1 as D (5 bases). Germline-derived CDR1 and CDR2 are SGHRS and YFSETQ. The CDR3 totals 14 residues. Trimming removed 6 bases at V and 6 bases at J, with 16 bases between. In nucleotides, the CDR3 is TGCGCCAGCAAGGGGCAGGGCCAGAGCAATGAGCAGTTCTTC. Its translation is CASKGQGQSNEQFF.

The sample holds a few counts of this clonotype. The chain recombines TRBV14 with TRBJ1-2; D is uncertain. The CDR3 consists of 13 residues. Germline V gene data show CDR1 as SGHDN and CDR2 as FVKESK. Trimming pared 0 bases from V and 10 bases from J, leaving 12 bases between. CDR3 loop: CASSQELRLPYTF. As DNA, the CDR3 is TGTGCCAGCAGCCAAGAACTCAGACTGCCCTACACCTTC.

This clonotype appeared many times. The chain joins TRBV5-1 to TRBJ1-2; 12 bases align to TRBD1. Germline CDR1 is SGHRS and CDR2 is YFSETQ. V gave up 2 bases and J gave up 2 bases; unmatched junction bases: 13. This CDR3 region has 19 residues. The CDR3 sequence: CASSLRLRDRGHGNYGYTF. The DNA of the CDR3 is TGCGCCAGCAGCTTACGCCTCCGGGACAGGGGGCATGGGAACTATGGCTACACCTTC.

This clonotype showed up many times. This chain uses TRBV27 with TRBJ2-2, with D possibly matching TRBD1 (6 bases). Germline lookup yields CDR1 MNHEY and CDR2 SMNVEV (reference sequence). This CDR3 comprises 15 residues. V dropped 7 bases and J dropped 2 bases, with 14 bases sitting between them. The CDR3 here is CASTPQGHNTGELFF. The CDR3 bases are TGTGCCAGCACCCCTCAGGGACACAACACCGGGGAGCTGTTTTTT.

This clonotype was seen many times. CDR3 DNA: TGTGCCAGCAGTTGGAGGTCGGGTCAAGAGACCCAGTACTTC. It translates to CASSWRSGQETQYF. The chain combines TRBV12-3 or TRBV12-4 with TRBJ2-5; TRBD2 is a possible D gene (5 bases). V shed 4 bases and J shed 2 bases, with 11 bases lying between them. The length of the CDR3 is 14 residues.

The table lists this clonotype with many counts. V and J are TRBV7-8 and TRBJ2-4; the match to TRBD1 covers 9 bases. Germline V gives CDR1 SGHVS, CDR2 FQNEAQ. V shed 8 bases, J shed 0 bases, and the junction held 11 bases outside the gene matches. The CDR3 is 17 amino acids. CDR3 in DNA: TGTGCCAGCTCCCTTAGGGGACAGGGCCAAGCCAAAAACATTCAGTACTTC. Translating it yields CASSLRGQGQAKNIQYF. Full variable domain (missing parts from reference TRBV7-8 and TRBJ2-4): GAGVSQSPRYKVAKRGQDVALRCDPISGHVSLFWYQQALGQGPEFLTYFQNEAQLDKSGLPSDRFFAERPEGSVSTLKIQRTQQEDSAVYLCASSLRGQGQAKNIQYFGAGTRLSVL.

This clonotype was counted at least ten times. The chain carries TRBV5-1 and TRBJ2-1; D unresolved. Per the germline V gene, CDR1 is SGHRS and CDR2 is YFSETQ. The V gene lost 4 bases and the J gene lost 3 bases, with 14 bases spanning the gap. CDR3 length: 15 amino acids. The CDR3 region has the DNA TGCGCCAGCAGCCCCGCCGTTTCGGACTACAATGAGCAGTTCTTC. The encoded protein is CASSPAVSDYNEQFF.

This clonotype has at least ten counts. The chain is built from TRBV6-6 and TRBJ2-4, with TRBD2 as a possible D gene (5 bases). Germline V gives CDR1 MNHNY, CDR2 SVGAGI (reference sequence). Trimming shortened V by 4 bases and J by 2 bases, and 12 bases separated the two germline ends. The CDR3 consists of 15 residues. In nucleotides, the CDR3 is TGTGCCAGCAGTTGGGCGGGTGTGTCCAAAAACATTCAGTACTTC. As protein: CASSWAGVSKNIQYF.

This clonotype was counted at least ten times. V is TRBV29-1 and J is TRBJ1-4; D ambiguous. Trimming took off 3 bases at V and 4 bases at J, with 6 bases between the two ends. Germline V gives CDR1 SQVTM, CDR2 ANQGSEA. CDR3 size: 12 residues. CDR3 sequence: CSVEADNEKLFF. The CDR3, as DNA: TGCAGCGTTGAGGCGGATAATGAAAAACTGTTTTTT.

The chain is built from TRBV7-2 and TRBJ1-1, with a tentative D call TRBD1 (6 bases). From germline, CDR1 is SGHTA and CDR2 FQGNSA. This CDR3 has 14 residues. V was trimmed by 5 bases and J by 1 base, leaving 11 bases between them. This CDR3 is CASSQGHSNTEAFF. The DNA of the CDR3 is TGTGCCAGCAGCCAGGGACATTCGAACACTGAAGCTTTCTTT.

This clonotype was observed at least ten times. The rearrangement links TRBV12-3 or TRBV12-4 to TRBJ2-5; no definite D call. The V and J ends lost 6 bases and 2 bases respectively, with 10 bases between them. This CDR3 has 13 amino acids. Here the CDR3 DNA reads TGTGCCAGCAGGTACAGCCAGCAAGAGACCCAGTACTTC. This codes for CASRYSQQETQYF.

This clonotype came up many times. The rearrangement links TRBV7-3 to TRBJ1-1; 8 bases are shared with TRBD1. CDR1 SGHTA and CDR2 FQGTGA come from the germline V gene. The CDR3 has 14 amino acids. The V gene end was trimmed by 5 bases and the J gene end by 4 bases; junction bases not matched to a gene: 6. In DNA form, the CDR3 reads TGTGCCAGCAGCCTGACAGGGGTGAGCACTGAAGCTTTCTTT. It encodes CASSLTGVSTEAFF.

This clonotype was observed a few times. The V gene is TRBV4-3, the J gene TRBJ1-1, with D uncertain. Trimming took 4 bases from V and 1 from J, leaving 13 bases between them. The CDR3 is 15 amino acids. Germline lookup yields CDR1 LGHNA and CDR2 YSLEER. CDR3 sequence reads: CASSLTVWWNTEAFF. CDR3 in DNA: TGCGCCAGCAGCCTCACCGTGTGGTGGAACACTGAAGCTTTCTTT.

This clonotype was seen many times. The V and J genes are TRBV10-3 and TRBJ2-7, with TRBD2 matching over 13 bases. The germline CDR1 and CDR2 sequences are ENHRY and SYGVKD. The V gene end was trimmed by 5 bases and the J gene end by 7 bases; junction bases not matched to a gene: 2. The CDR3 runs to 13 residues. CDR3 nucleotide sequence: TGTGCCATCAGTCCGGGACTAGCGGGAGAGCAGTACGTC. The encoded protein is CAISPGLAGEQYV.

This clonotype was recorded many times. The V gene is TRBV5-1, the J gene TRBJ1-4; D uncertain. Trimming took off 1 base at V and 7 bases at J, with 14 bases between the two ends. Germline CDR1 is SGHRS and CDR2 is YFSETQ. The CDR3 loop spans 15 amino acids. This chain's CDR3 is CASSLYGVVGEKLFF. CDR3 nucleotides: TGCGCCAGCAGCTTGTACGGGGTTGTCGGTGAAAAACTGTTTTTT. The full variable domain, its missing parts supplied by reference TRBV5-1 and TRBJ1-4, is KAGVTQTPRYLIKTRGQQVTLSCSPISGHRSVSWYQQTPGQGLQFLFEYFSETQRNKGNFPGRFSGRQFSNSRSEMNVSTLELGDSALYLCASSLYGVVGEKLFFGSGTQLSVL.

This clonotype was found many times. This CDR3 is CASSDRYYGYTF. CDR3 sequence (DNA): TGTGCCAGCAGTGACCGCTACTATGGCTACACCTTC. The V call is TRBV27, the J call TRBJ1-2; D unclear. Germline CDR1 MNHEY, CDR2 SMNVEV (reference sequence). The CDR3 loop spans 12 amino acids. V lost 5 bases and J lost 3, with 7 bases in between.

The chain recombines TRBV1 with TRBJ1-1. TRBV1 is a pseudogene. This CDR3 contains 16 residues. For the CDR3, the DNA is TGCACCAGCAGCCAAGGCGAGGAAGGGCCGGGCACTGAAGCTTTCTTT. As protein: CTSSQGEEGPGTEAFF.

This rearrangement joins TRBV10-3 to TRBJ2-5; unclear D gene. V lost 0 bases and J 1 base, leaving 6 bases between the germline ends. The CDR3 contains 14 residues. Germline CDR1 ENHRY, CDR2 SYGVKD. The CDR3 here is CAISESTRQETQYF. In DNA, the CDR3 is TGTGCCATCAGTGAGTCCACGCGCCAAGAGACCCAGTACTTC.

This clonotype was detected ten times or more. The rearrangement joins TRBV10-3 to TRBJ2-3, with TRBD2 identical over 12 bases. The CDR3 sequence is 15 residues long. The germline gives CDR1 ENHRY, CDR2 SYGVKD. The J segment lost 2 bases and the V segment lost 4 bases, leaving 1 base of the junction unmatched. CDR3 residues: CAISGLAGDTDTQYF. CDR3 DNA: TGTGCCATCAGTGGACTAGCGGGGGACACAGATACGCAGTATTTT.

The V call is TRBV6-2 or TRBV6-3, the J call TRBJ1-2; 12 nucleotides line up with TRBD1. This CDR3 has 16 amino acids. Trimming removed 2 bases from V and 8 bases from J; junction bases left unmatched: 9. Looked up from germline, CDR1 is MNHEY and CDR2 is SVGEGT. The CDR3 sequence: CASSYAPGQGAGGYTF. CDR3 DNA: TGTGCCAGCAGTTACGCTCCGGGACAGGGGGCCGGAGGCTACACCTTC.

The chain carries TRBV7-2 and TRBJ1-3; the match to TRBD1 covers 7 bases. This CDR3 contains 17 residues. The ends lost 5 bases at V and 5 bases at J; junction bases unmatched: 15. Germline CDR1 is SGHTA and CDR2 is FQGNSA. CDR3 loop: CASSVSGTATHRNTIYF. The CDR3 DNA follows: TGTGCCAGCAGCGTATCCGGGACAGCGACCCATCGAAACACCATATATTTT.

This clonotype was recorded many times. The chain links TRBV7-2 to TRBJ2-3; 9 bases agree with TRBD1. V lost 10 bases to trimming and J lost 0 bases; unmatched junction nucleotides: 5. The CDR3 totals 14 residues. Germline CDR1 SGHTA, CDR2 FQGNSA. The CDR3, as DNA: TGTGCCAACACACAGGGGGCTAGCACAGATACGCAGTATTTT. It encodes CANTQGASTDTQYF.

This clonotype has a count of ten or more. The rearrangement joins TRBV6-1 to TRBJ1-6; D might be TRBD1 (6 bases). This CDR3 has 17 amino acids. With 6 bases removed from V and 0 bases from J, the gap between germline ends came to 15 bases. Germline-derived CDR1 and CDR2 are MNHNS and SASEGT. The CDR3 sequence is CASRQGSSGSYNSPLHF. The CDR3 DNA reads TGTGCCAGCAGACAGGGTTCCTCCGGCTCCTATAATTCACCCCTCCACTTT.

This clonotype was observed many times. The chain carries TRBV6-5 and TRBJ1-4, with no clear D. The CDR3 extends over 12 amino acids. V dropped 6 bases and J dropped 8 bases, with 10 bases sitting between them. Germline V lookup: CDR1 MNHEY, CDR2 SVGAGI. CDR3 in DNA: TGTGCCAGCAGGACGGGCAGGGAAAAACTGTTTTTT. Its protein is CASRTGREKLFF.

This rearrangement joins TRBV3-1 to TRBJ1-2; D call uncertain. The CDR3 is 13 amino acids. Germline CDR1 is LGHDT and CDR2 is YNNKEL (reference sequence). The V end was cut by 1 base, the J end by 6 bases, with 9 bases between. The CDR3: CASSQVDRDGYTF. DNA for the CDR3: TGTGCCAGCAGCCAAGTTGATCGGGATGGCTACACCTTC.

The genes are TRBV24-1 and TRBJ2-1, with D possibly matching TRBD2 (6 bases). V was pared by 7 bases and J by 9 bases, with 18 bases between. The germline CDR1 and CDR2 sequences are KGHDR and SFDVKD. CDR3 length: 14 amino acids. The CDR3 DNA reads as TGTGCCACCAGGGGGACGGGAGTTCAGGGTGAGCAGTTCTTC. Translating it yields CATRGTGVQGEQFF.

V gene TRBV27 combines with J gene TRBJ1-4; 7 bases are shared with TRBD1. There are 13 residues in the CDR3. CDR1 is MNHEY and CDR2 is SMNVEV in the germline V gene (reference sequence). V dropped 7 bases and J dropped 5; count of bases not matched to a gene: 4. The CDR3 nucleotides read TGTGCCAGCACTGGACAGGTGAATGAAAAACTGTTTTTT. Encoded protein: CASTGQVNEKLFF.

This clonotype appeared a few times. CDR3 residues: CASSYGGKDLFF. CDR3 DNA sequence: TGTGCCAGCAGTTACGGGGGAAAGGACCTGTTTTTT. This chain uses TRBV28 with TRBJ2-2; D may be TRBD2 (6 bases). V was cut by 4 bases and J by 14 bases, with 14 bases left in between. The germline gives CDR1 MDHEN, CDR2 SYDVKM. The CDR3 totals 12 residues. Using reference TRBV28 and TRBJ2-2 for the parts outside the CDR3, the full variable domain is DVKVTQSSRYLVKRTGEKVFLECVQDMDHENMFWYRQDPGLGLRLIYFSYDVKMKEKGDIPEGYSVSREKKERFSLILESASTNQTSMYLCASSYGGKDLFFGEGSRLTVL.